The rows below give T cell receptor beta chains drawn from one sample of a study of early T cells in non-severe SARS-CoV-2 infection. TCRdb re-called the 5' RACE reads through MiXCR, storing one row per CDR3 protein. There are about 110,000 distinct CDR3 sequences in the sample; around an eighth occur only once, and 2.5% to 4% lies in the top ten. Sequenced sample: whole blood. Every receptor here comes from an adult who was a healthcare worker with PCR-confirmed SARS-CoV-2 infection or an uninfected control (not recorded which). CDR3s include the opening cysteine and the closing phenylalanine or tryptophan. D genes are given only for firm matches. Rows give clone size only sometimes, using once, few, many, or a class for an expanded clone.

D	V	size	J	CDR3	DNA
TRBD2	TRBV24-1	NA	TRBJ2-5	CATGTSGRGRETQYF	TGTGCCACCGGGACTAGCGGGAGGGGCAGGGAGACCCAGTACTTC
NA	TRBV29-1	NA	TRBJ2-5	CSAGWGETQYF	TGCAGCGCCGGCTGGGGGGAGACCCAGTACTTC
TRBD2	TRBV7-7	few	TRBJ2-1	CASSPGLARDNEQFF	TGTGCTAGCAGCCCGGGACTAGCGCGCGACAATGAGCAGTTCTTC
NA	TRBV12-2	NA	TRBJ2-7	CASRLAERERSYEQYF	TGTGCAAGTCGCTTAGCAGAGCGGGAGAGGTCCTACGAGCAGTACTTC
NA	TRBV29-1	NA	TRBJ2-3	CSVERSPLGGADTQYF	TGCAGCGTTGAAAGATCTCCCCTTGGGGGTGCAGATACGCAGTATTTT
TRBD1	TRBV29-1	few	TRBJ2-7	CSVILQGAANEQYF	TGCAGCGTTATTCTACAGGGGGCAGCGAACGAGCAGTACTTC
TRBD2	TRBV20-1	few	TRBJ2-5	CSASRLAGGETQYF	TGCAGTGCTTCAAGACTAGCGGGGGGCGAGACCCAGTACTTC
TRBD1	TRBV6-6	NA	TRBJ1-2	CASSPAGGQGYTF	TGTGCCAGCAGCCCGGCAGGGGGCCAGGGCTACACCTTC
NA	TRBV12-3/TRBV12-4	many	TRBJ2-1	CASSPLENYNEQFF	TGTGCCAGCAGTCCCCTAGAAAACTACAATGAGCAGTTCTTC
NA	TRBV27	few	TRBJ1-1	CASSFMGPNTEAFF	TGTGCCAGCAGTTTTATGGGTCCGAACACTGAAGCTTTCTTT
NA	TRBV15	few	TRBJ2-5	CVTSRDGTGEETQYF	TGTGTCACCAGCAGAGATGGAACAGGCGAAGAGACCCAGTACTTC
NA	TRBV29-1	NA	TRBJ1-5	CSVGVVSNQPQHF	TGCAGCGTGGGAGTCGTAAGCAATCAGCCCCAGCATTTT
NA	TRBV11-2	NA	TRBJ2-7	CASSLDQVEQYF	TGTGCCAGCAGCTTAGATCAGGTCGAGCAGTACTTC
TRBD2	TRBV10-3	many	TRBJ2-1	CAIGYSGGAIYNEQFF	TGTGCCATCGGCTATAGCGGGGGGGCCATCTACAATGAGCAGTTCTTC
TRBD1	TRBV13	few	TRBJ1-3	CASSIGQGADTIYF	TGTGCCAGCAGCATCGGACAGGGGGCGGACACCATATATTTT
TRBD2	TRBV10-2	few	TRBJ2-3	CASSDLAGASTDTQYF	TGCGCCAGCAGCGACCTAGCGGGGGCGAGCACAGATACGCAGTATTTT
NA	TRBV6-5	NA	TRBJ2-2	CASSYLGGGTGELFF	TGTGCCAGCAGTTACCTGGGGGGAGGAACCGGGGAGCTGTTTTTT